Each of the 14 T cell receptor beta chains below was sequenced from the same sample in a study of CD8 T cells in ankylosing spondylitis. General study results and limits: Seemingly distinctive of ankylosing spondylitis blood was a TCR beta motif formed by eight highly homologous variants.

TCRdb processed the 5' RACE reads anew with MiXCR; each CDR3 protein has one entry. This sample yields around 490,000 distinct CDR3 sequences, of which roughly 5.3% are seen a single time; roughly 3.3% belongs to the top ten. Antigens of these TCRs are unknown. Sequencing was carried out using blood, either unsorted or a sorted T cell fraction (not recorded which). The receptors were sampled from a male donor with ankylosing spondylitis.

This clonotype was observed many times. The chain joins TRBV29-1 to TRBJ2-1; TRBD2 agrees at 16 bases. V was clipped by 6 bases and J by 8 bases; unmatched bases: 4. This CDR3 has 14 amino acids. CDR1 and CDR2 (germline): SQVTM, ANQGSEA. For the CDR3, the DNA is TGCAGCGTGGGACTAGCGGGAGGGCCCTATGAGCAGTTCTTC. Translating it yields CSVGLAGGPYEQFF.

The gene calls are TRBV7-6 and TRBJ2-7; D is undetermined. Trimming cost V 5 bases and J 0 bases, with 11 bases left between them. Germline V lookup: CDR1 SGHVS, CDR2 FNYEAQ. The CDR3 spans 14 residues. The CDR3 DNA reads TGTGCCAGCAGCCCCTGGGCCGGCTCCTACGAGCAGTACTTC. It encodes CASSPWAGSYEQYF.

The chain uses TRBV5-1 and TRBJ2-1; 10 nucleotides match TRBD2. The junction had 8 bases not matched to a gene; V was cut back by 4 bases and J by 4 bases. Germline loops: CDR1 SGHRS, CDR2 YFSETQ. The CDR3 is made up of 16 amino acids. The CDR3 is CASSLSQLAGYNEQFF. DNA for the CDR3: TGCGCCAGCAGCCTTAGCCAACTAGCGGGGTACAATGAGCAGTTCTTC.

This clonotype was recorded many times. The chain uses TRBV5-1 and TRBJ2-7; TRBD1 matches at 8 bases. Trimming took 0 bases from V and 3 from J; bases not matched to a gene: 2. The CDR3 runs to 14 residues. Germline V CDR1 and CDR2: SGHRS, YFSETQ. The CDR3 sequence: CASSLAGGVYEQYF. CDR3 DNA: TGCGCCAGCAGCTTGGCAGGGGGCGTCTACGAGCAGTACTTC. Supplemented by reference TRBV5-1 and TRBJ2-7, the full variable domain reads KAGVTQTPRYLIKTRGQQVTLSCSPISGHRSVSWYQQTPGQGLQFLFEYFSETQRNKGNFPGRFSGRQFSNSRSEMNVSTLELGDSALYLCASSLAGGVYEQYFGPGTRLTVT.

This clonotype was detected many times. The CDR3 nucleotides are TGCAGTGCTGGGGTAGGGGGTGATTCACCCCTCCACTTT. Protein sequence: CSAGVGGDSPLHF. The chain combines TRBV20-1 with TRBJ1-6, with D possibly being TRBD1 (6 bases). V gave up 5 bases and J gave up 8 bases, with 13 bases separating them. Germline V gene data show CDR1 as DFQATT and CDR2 as SNEGSKA (reference sequence). This CDR3 has 13 amino acids.

This clonotype was counted many times. CDR3 coding DNA: TGTGCCAGCAGCTGGGGTAAACCCCCCCACAATGAGCAGTTCTTC. It specifies CASSWGKPPHNEQFF. This chain joins TRBV11-2 and TRBJ2-1; D is unresolved. The CDR3 is 15 amino acids. The V gene lost 4 bases and the J gene lost 5 bases, with 15 bases spanning the gap. From germline, CDR1 is SGHAT and CDR2 FQNNGV.

This clonotype has at least ten counts. The chain uses TRBV2 and TRBJ1-1; D not resolved. The CDR3 is made up of 15 amino acids. V was cut by 0 bases and J by 0 bases, with 8 bases left in between. CDR1 is SNHLY and CDR2 is FYNNEI in the germline V gene. The CDR3 DNA follows: TGTGCCAGCAGTGAAGCCCCGGTCATGAACACTGAAGCTTTCTTT. This codes for CASSEAPVMNTEAFF.

This clonotype was recorded at least ten times. The gene calls are TRBV7-9 and TRBJ2-7, with 12 bases that match TRBD1. CDR1 SEHNR and CDR2 FQNEAQ come from the germline V gene (reference sequence). The CDR3 covers 16 residues. V shed 5 bases, J shed 5 bases, and the junction held 10 bases outside the gene matches. The CDR3 sequence: CASSRGTGTGGNEQYF. The CDR3 DNA reads TGTGCCAGCAGCCGAGGTACCGGGACAGGGGGCAACGAGCAGTACTTC.

This clonotype was recorded many times. V and J are TRBV6-2 or TRBV6-3 and TRBJ1-1; TRBD1 matches at 8 bases. CDR3 length: 14 amino acids. Trimming at V came to 9 bases and at J to 4 bases, leaving 10 bases not matched to a gene. The germline gives CDR1 MNHEY, CDR2 SVGEGT. The CDR3 reads CASRDRDRTTEAFF. Written as DNA, the CDR3 is TGTGCCAGTAGGGACCGGGACAGGACCACTGAAGCTTTCTTT.

The table lists this clonotype with many counts. The V call is TRBV6-5, the J call TRBJ2-1, with 11 bases that match TRBD1. Germline V lookup: CDR1 MNHEY, CDR2 SVGAGI. Trimming took 2 bases from V and 6 from J; bases not matched to a gene: 3. This CDR3 spans 15 amino acids. Written as DNA, the CDR3 is TGTGCCAGCAGTTACAGGGACAGGGGGTCCAATGAGCAGTTCTTC. This translates into CASSYRDRGSNEQFF.

In this sample, this clonotype turned up many times. The gene calls are TRBV20-1 and TRBJ1-1; unclear D gene. The CDR3 sequence is 13 residues long. Per germline, CDR1 DFQATT and CDR2 SNEGSKA (reference sequence). Trimming took off 0 bases at V and 1 base at J, with 6 bases between the two ends. The CDR3 region is CSARDLKNTEAFF. The CDR3 nucleotides are TGCAGTGCTAGAGATCTTAAGAACACTGAAGCTTTCTTT.

This clonotype was seen many times. This chain joins TRBV9 and TRBJ1-2, with 8 bases matching TRBD1. Germline trimming cut 4 bases from V and 7 bases from J; bases unmatched to any gene: 3. The CDR3 spans 12 residues. CDR1 is SGDLS, CDR2 YYNGEE, per germline. For the CDR3, the DNA is TGTGCCAGCAGCCGGACAGGGAGTGGCTACACCTTC. Translated, it gives CASSRTGSGYTF.

In its sample, this clonotype was seen many times. The chain is built from TRBV11-2 and TRBJ1-2; D is unresolved. In germline, CDR1 is SGHAT, CDR2 FQNNGV. V lost 4 bases and J 9 bases, leaving 24 bases between the germline ends. The CDR3 is made up of 16 amino acids. DNA of the CDR3: TGTGCCAGCAGCTGGGTCCGGGTTTTAACCGGGAATAGCTACACCTTC. Translation: CASSWVRVLTGNSYTF.

This clonotype occurred many times. The rearrangement joins TRBV7-2 to TRBJ1-6; D gene unclear. Germline-derived CDR1 and CDR2 are SGHTA and FQGNSA. V was cut by 0 bases and J by 7 bases, with 7 bases left in between. The CDR3 has 14 residues. The CDR3 region is CASSLAKWNSPLHF. The CDR3 nucleotides read TGTGCCAGCAGCTTAGCCAAATGGAATTCACCCCTCCACTTT.